The 30 T cell receptor beta chains presented below share a single source sample, sequenced in a study of T-cell reconstitution after alpha-beta-depleted transplantation in children. The authors prepared the TCRbeta library with unique molecular identifiers. TCRdb redid the calling of the PCR reads with MiXCR, one entry per CDR3 protein. The top ten clones hold approximately 30% of a sample with 210,000 or so distinct CDR3 sequences, about a tenth of them seen once. This specimen consisted of PBMCs, obtained before TCRalphabeta/CD19-depleted stem cell transplant. All receptors derive from a child less than two years old with acute myeloid leukemia, due to receive a stem cell transplant.

There are many counts of this clonotype. V is TRBV5-4 and J is TRBJ2-1; 10 positions match TRBD2. This CDR3 is built from 17 residues. Germline loops: CDR1 SGHNT, CDR2 YYREEE (reference sequence). V lost 2 bases to trimming and J lost 4 bases; unmatched junction nucleotides: 9. The CDR3 spells CASSLGLASGGYNEQFF. The DNA for the CDR3 is TGTGCCAGCAGCTTAGGACTGGCTAGCGGGGGATACAATGAGCAGTTCTTC.

This clonotype was recorded at least ten times. The chain couples TRBV29-1 to TRBJ1-4; D is unresolved. Trimming left V 6 bases short and J 10 bases short, with 12 bases between. The CDR3 has 11 residues. Germline V gene data show CDR1 as SQVTM and CDR2 as ANQGSEA. The CDR3 nucleotides read TGCAGCGTGACTGATGAGGGAAAACTGTTTTTT. It yields the protein CSVTDEGKLFF.

This clonotype was detected ten times or more. This sequence joins TRBV15 and TRBJ2-1, with 12 bases that match TRBD2. There are 16 residues in the CDR3. V gave up 4 bases and J gave up 3 bases; unmatched junction bases: 4. Germline V gives CDR1 LNHNV, CDR2 YYDKDF (reference sequence). The CDR3 DNA is TGTGCCACCAGCACTCAACTAGCGGGGGGCTACAATGAGCAGTTCTTC. This sequence encodes CATSTQLAGGYNEQFF. The entire variable domain, with the rest obtained from reference TRBV15 and TRBJ2-1, is as follows: DAMVIQNPRYQVTQFGKPVTLSCSQTLNHNVMYWYQQKSSQAPKLLFHYYDKDFNNEADTPDNFQSRRPNTSFCFLDIRSPGLGDTAMYLCATSTQLAGGYNEQFFGPGTRLTVL.

Worth noting for this clonotype: A much larger clone differs from this one at a single base, so this may be a read error. V usage is TRBV6-1 and J usage is TRBJ2-7; 11 bases agree with TRBD1. Germline lookup yields CDR1 MNHNS and CDR2 SASEGT. The CDR3 has 15 residues. The CDR3 spells CASTYRTGGTYKQYF. The CDR3 nucleotides read TGTGCCAGCACGTATCGGACAGGGGGCACCTACAAGCAGTACTTC.

This clonotype was seen ten or more times. The J gene is TRBJ1-4, the V gene TRBV10-3; D gene ambiguous. Germline V gene sequence: CDR1 ENHRY, CDR2 SYGVKD. Trimming stripped 2 bases from V and 2 bases from J, with 9 bases between. The CDR3 is made up of 15 amino acids. Written as DNA, the CDR3 is TGTGCCATCAGTGAGGCCTACGGGACTAATGAAAAACTGTTTTTT. Its translation: CAISEAYGTNEKLFF.

The chain combines TRBV7-3 with TRBJ1-1; 8 bases are shared with TRBD1. The CDR3 contains 14 residues. V lost 2 bases and J lost 6; bases outside the gene matches: 5. Germline V CDR1 and CDR2: SGHTA, FQGTGA. The CDR3 protein is CASSLGGQGAEAFF. CDR3 sequence (DNA): TGTGCCAGCAGCTTAGGTGGACAGGGCGCTGAAGCTTTCTTT.

This clonotype was observed at least ten times. The chain recombines TRBV15 with TRBJ2-2, with 7 bases matching TRBD2. Germline CDR1 LNHNV, CDR2 YYDKDF (reference sequence). The trim removed 5 bases at V and 1 base at J, leaving 1 base unmatched. CDR3 length: 14 residues. CDR3 in DNA: TGTGCCACCAGCTCTAGCGGGAACACCGGGGAGCTGTTTTTT. Protein product: CATSSSGNTGELFF.

This clonotype occurred many times. This chain joins TRBV12-3 or TRBV12-4 and TRBJ2-2; perhaps TRBD2 as D (6 bases). Trimming pared 7 bases from V and 7 bases from J, leaving 7 bases between. The length of the CDR3 is 11 residues. The DNA of the CDR3 is TGTGCCAGCAAGGAGGGCGGGGAGCTGTTTTTT. Its protein is CASKEGGELFF.

This clonotype appeared many times. The chain combines TRBV12-3 or TRBV12-4 with TRBJ2-2; D call uncertain. The CDR3 is 12 amino acids. V dropped 3 bases and J dropped 9 bases, with 8 bases sitting between them. The CDR3 bases are TGTGCCAGCAGTTTGGTGGCGAGGGAGCTGTTTTTT. It is translated as CASSLVARELFF.

The sample holds many counts of this clonotype. The chain joins TRBV11-2 to TRBJ2-5; D is unresolved. V was clipped by 5 bases and J by 7 bases, with 14 bases between them. Germline V gives CDR1 SGHAT, CDR2 FQNNGV. The CDR3 contains 13 residues. The CDR3 protein is CASSLRVQMTQYF. The CDR3 DNA is TGTGCCAGCAGCCTTCGAGTCCAGATGACCCAGTACTTC.

This clonotype was seen many times. The rearrangement joins TRBV6-5 to TRBJ2-3; D may match TRBD1 or TRBD2 (6 bases each). The CDR3 is made up of 14 amino acids. V was trimmed by 2 bases and J by 4 bases, leaving 10 bases between them. Germline V lookup: CDR1 MNHEY, CDR2 SVGAGI. CDR3 sequence: CASSYGGQADTQYF. In DNA, the CDR3 is TGTGCCAGCAGTTACGGGGGGCAAGCAGATACGCAGTATTTT.

This clonotype was counted between two and nine times. The chain employs TRBV7-3 and TRBJ2-1, with TRBD2 matching over 8 bases. Germline-derived CDR1 and CDR2 are SGHTA and FQGTGA. Trimming removed 4 bases from V and 5 bases from J; junction bases left unmatched: 1. CDR3 size: 13 residues. The CDR3 nucleotides are TGTGCCAGCAGCTGGCGGGGGGACAATGAGCAGTTCTTC. This encodes CASSWRGDNEQFF.

This clonotype appeared a few times. This chain connects TRBV2 to TRBJ2-7; the match to TRBD2 covers 10 bases. The CDR3 totals 14 residues. In germline, CDR1 is SNHLY, CDR2 FYNNEI. Germline trimming cut 8 bases from V and 3 bases from J; bases unmatched to any gene: 7. In DNA form, the CDR3 reads TGTGCCAGCTTCGAGCGGGAGGGAGGCTACGAGCAGTACTTC. Translation gives CASFEREGGYEQYF.

At least ten counts were recorded for this clonotype. This rearrangement joins TRBV20-1 to TRBJ1-5; unclear D gene. Trimming took off 1 base at V and 5 bases at J, with 6 bases between the two ends. CDR3 size: 12 residues. The germline CDR1 and CDR2 sequences are DFQATT and SNEGSKA (reference sequence). The CDR3 region has the DNA TGCAGTGCTAGAGGGTCTTATCAGCCCCAGCATTTT. Its translation: CSARGSYQPQHF.

This clonotype occurred a few times. V gene TRBV23-1 combines with J gene TRBJ2-5; tentative D call: TRBD1 (6 bases). TRBV23-1 counts as an open reading frame of uncertain function. CDR3 length: 17 amino acids. Trimming removed 0 bases at V and 4 bases at J, with 18 bases between. This CDR3 is CASSQSPWGLLGETQYF. Here the CDR3 DNA reads TGCGCCAGCAGTCAATCTCCTTGGGGGCTCCTGGGAGAGACCCAGTACTTC.

This clonotype was counted at least ten times. The chain links TRBV20-1 to TRBJ1-1; 7 bases are shared with TRBD1. Germline V gene data show CDR1 as DFQATT and CDR2 as SNEGSKA (reference sequence). The CDR3 is 14 residues long. Germline trimming cut 0 bases from V and 8 bases from J; bases unmatched to any gene: 9. The CDR3 region is CSARDAGTAGEAFF. The CDR3 DNA reads TGCAGTGCTAGAGATGCCGGGACAGCTGGGGAAGCTTTCTTT.

This clonotype occurred many times. The chain joins TRBV5-1 to TRBJ1-1; no clear D. V was cut by 0 bases and J by 1 base, with 7 bases left in between. Germline lookup yields CDR1 SGHRS and CDR2 YFSETQ. CDR3 length equals 14 residues. The CDR3 region is CASSLGAANTEAFF. CDR3 coding DNA: TGCGCCAGCAGCTTGGGGGCAGCGAACACTGAAGCTTTCTTT.

The rearrangement links TRBV6-5 to TRBJ2-7, with TRBD2 matching 9 bases. Germline V gives CDR1 MNHEY, CDR2 SVGAGI. Trimming at V came to 2 bases and at J to 4 bases, leaving 9 bases not matched to a gene. The CDR3 is made up of 16 amino acids. The CDR3, as DNA: TGTGCCAGCAGTTACAGGAGCGGGAGGATCTCTTACGAGCAGTACTTC. Translation: CASSYRSGRISYEQYF.

This clonotype was detected many times. The chain employs TRBV20-1 and TRBJ2-1, with no clear D. The CDR3 spans 11 residues. Looked up from germline, CDR1 is DFQATT and CDR2 is SNEGSKA (reference sequence). V was cut by 3 bases and J by 9 bases, with 9 bases left in between. CDR3 DNA sequence: TGCAGTGCTAGGTCTGTTGGTGAGCAGTTCTTC. Translated, it gives CSARSVGEQFF.

The table lists this clonotype with many counts. This chain connects TRBV7-8 to TRBJ2-7; TRBD2 matches 9 bases. V gave up 4 bases and J gave up 2 bases; unmatched junction bases: 0. Germline lookup yields CDR1 SGHVS and CDR2 FQNEAQ. CDR3 size: 13 residues. This CDR3 is CASSWTSAYEQYF. The CDR3 nucleotides read TGTGCCAGCAGCTGGACTAGCGCCTACGAGCAGTACTTC.

This clonotype occurred many times. The genes are TRBV4-3 and TRBJ2-1; the match to TRBD1 covers 7 bases. The CDR3 runs 17 residues. Looked up from germline, CDR1 is LGHNA and CDR2 is YSLEER. V shed 1 base and J 6 bases; nucleotides not matched to a gene: 12. CDR3 protein: CASSQGGIGGAGNEQFF. CDR3 DNA sequence: TGCGCCAGCAGCCAAGGTGGCATAGGGGGCGCGGGCAATGAGCAGTTCTTC.

In this sample, this clonotype turned up many times. This chain links TRBV12-3 or TRBV12-4 with TRBJ2-7; 7 bases fit TRBD2. V lost 1 base, J lost 3 bases, and 9 bases stayed unmatched. CDR3 length: 16 amino acids. CDR3 DNA sequence: TGTGCCAGCAGTTTAGGCTGGCGGGAGAGTAACTACGAGCAGTACTTC. Protein product: CASSLGWRESNYEQYF.

This clonotype was observed at least ten times. This chain uses TRBV12-3 or TRBV12-4 with TRBJ1-2; possible D gene TRBD1, 6 bases. CDR3 size: 13 residues. Trimming shortened V by 6 bases and J by 7 bases, and 15 bases separated the two germline ends. CDR3 sequence: CASSLQWGAGYTF. The CDR3 DNA reads TGTGCCAGCAGCCTACAGTGGGGGGCTGGCTACACCTTC.

Many counts were recorded for this clonotype. The CDR3 DNA sequence: TGTGCCAGTAGTCTTGGGACGGCGGCTGAAGCTTTCTTT. Translated: CASSLGTAAEAFF. The rearrangement joins TRBV19 to TRBJ1-1, with D possibly matching TRBD1 (5 bases). The CDR3 extends over 13 amino acids. V shed 5 bases and J shed 6 bases, with 13 bases lying between them. Per the germline V gene, CDR1 is LNHDA and CDR2 is SQIVND (reference sequence).

The chain carries TRBV19 and TRBJ2-1; the D is unclear. Per the germline V gene, CDR1 is LNHDA and CDR2 is SQIVND (reference sequence). The CDR3 is 16 amino acids. V lost 4 bases, J lost 3 bases, and 16 bases lay in between. The CDR3 loop reads CASSKAALNSYNEQFF. Here the CDR3 DNA reads TGTGCCAGTAGTAAGGCAGCCTTAAACAGCTACAATGAGCAGTTCTTC.

In its sample, this clonotype was seen many times. The chain has TRBV20-1 and TRBJ1-2; 7 bases align to TRBD1. The V gene's germline CDR1 is DFQATT and CDR2 SNEGSKA (reference sequence). The V gene end was trimmed by 5 bases and the J gene end by 2 bases; junction bases not matched to a gene: 14. This CDR3 contains 16 residues. The CDR3 reads CSAPSGSGQANYGYTF. The CDR3 DNA reads TGCAGTGCTCCCTCCGGCTCAGGACAGGCCAACTATGGCTACACCTTC.

This clonotype has ten or more counts. This sequence joins TRBV7-9 and TRBJ2-3; D unclear. The CDR3 is made up of 12 amino acids. From germline, CDR1 is SEHNR and CDR2 FQNEAQ (reference sequence). Trimming removed 5 bases from V and 6 bases from J, with 9 bases in between. The CDR3 spells CASSPLGDTQYF. The CDR3 DNA reads TGTGCCAGCAGCCCCTTAGGGGATACGCAGTATTTT. Using reference TRBV7-9 and TRBJ2-3 for the parts outside the CDR3, the full variable domain is DTGVSQNPRHKITKRGQNVTFRCDPISEHNRLYWYRQTLGQGPEFLTYFQNEAQLEKSRLLSDRFSAERPKGSFSTLEIQRTEQGDSAMYLCASSPLGDTQYFGPGTRLTVL.

V is TRBV11-3 and J is TRBJ2-1; 8 bases line up with TRBD2. Germline loops: CDR1 SGHNT, CDR2 YENEEA. V shed 2 bases, J shed 4 bases, and the junction held 7 bases outside the gene matches. This CDR3 comprises 16 residues. CDR3 sequence: CASSLLAGRGYNEQFF. The CDR3 nucleotides read TGTGCCAGCAGCTTATTAGCGGGAAGGGGGTACAATGAGCAGTTCTTC.

In its sample, this clonotype was seen many times. The J gene is TRBJ1-2, the V gene TRBV5-1, with D hard to call. The CDR3 runs 13 residues. Germline CDR1 reads SGHRS; CDR2 reads YFSETQ. Trimming cost V 4 bases and J 5 bases, with 12 bases left between them. CDR3 bases: TGCGCCAGCAGCCGGGGAGAGGGATATGGCTACACCTTC. It translates to CASSRGEGYGYTF.

Worth noting for this clonotype: This sequence may be a read error, since a much larger clone differs from it by one base. The V gene is TRBV6-5, the J gene TRBJ1-2; D possibly corresponds to TRBD1 (6 bases). This CDR3 is built from 12 residues. Germline V gene lookup returns CDR1 MNHEY and CDR2 SVGAGI. Here the CDR3 DNA reads TGTGCCAGCAGGACAGGCTCCTATGGCGACACCTTC. It specifies CASRTGSYGDTF.